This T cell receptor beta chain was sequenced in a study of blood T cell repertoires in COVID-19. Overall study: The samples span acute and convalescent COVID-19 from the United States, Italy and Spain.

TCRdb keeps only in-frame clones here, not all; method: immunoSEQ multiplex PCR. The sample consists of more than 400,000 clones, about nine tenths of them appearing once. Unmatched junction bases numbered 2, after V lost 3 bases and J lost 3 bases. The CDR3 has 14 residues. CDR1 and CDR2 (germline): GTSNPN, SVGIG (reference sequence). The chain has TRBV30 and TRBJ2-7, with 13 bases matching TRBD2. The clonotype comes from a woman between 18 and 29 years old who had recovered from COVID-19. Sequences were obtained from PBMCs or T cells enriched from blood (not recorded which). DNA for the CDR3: TGTGCCTGGAGACTAGCGGGGGGGCTCTACGAGCAGTACTTC. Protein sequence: CAWRLAGGLYEQYF.